These 29 T cell receptor beta chains were all obtained from the same sample, sequenced in a study of T cell responses to AZD1222 COVID-19 vaccine. Assay used: immunoSEQ multiplex PCR; TCRdb lists only in-frame clones, some missing. The sample consists of 80,000 or so clones, about 74% of them appearing once. Sample: peripheral blood, taken 28 days after the second dose of the MenACWY control vaccine. These receptors were collected from an adult who received the MenACWY meningococcal vaccine as a control.

The chain joins TRBV5-8 to TRBJ2-1; 16 bases are a match to TRBD2. V shed 1 base, J shed 6 bases, and the junction held 10 bases outside the gene matches. CDR3 length equals 19 residues. Germline V CDR1 and CDR2: SGHTS, YDEGEE. CDR3 nucleotide sequence: TGTGCCAGCAGCTTGTTGGGACTAGCGGGAGGGCCCGGGCTCAATGAGCAGTTCTTC. This gives the protein CASSLLGLAGGPGLNEQFF.

The rearrangement uses TRBV4-1 and TRBJ2-1; 7 bases are shared with TRBD1. With V trimmed by 5 bases and J by 8 bases, 12 bases remained unmatched. CDR1 is MGHRA, CDR2 YSYEKL, per germline. The CDR3 has 15 residues. The CDR3 bases are TGCGCCAGCAGCTTTGGGCCCCTCCAGGGGGATGAGCAGTTCTTC. This encodes CASSFGPLQGDEQFF.

The V gene is TRBV6-5, the J gene TRBJ2-7; 7 bases align to TRBD1. Germline CDR1 reads MNHEY; CDR2 reads SVGAGI. With V trimmed by 9 bases and J by 6 bases, 14 bases remained unmatched. This CDR3 contains 14 residues. CDR3 loop: CASTTGPPQGEQYF. In DNA, the CDR3 is TGTGCCAGTACGACAGGGCCCCCTCAAGGCGAGCAGTACTTC.

The J gene is TRBJ2-7, the V gene TRBV28; D call uncertain. The ends were cut back, 5 bases at V and 6 bases at J, with 14 bases in the middle. Looked up from germline, CDR1 is MDHEN and CDR2 is SYDVKM. This CDR3 is 13 amino acids long. The CDR3 DNA is TGTGCCAGCAGTCCTCTGCTGATCCGCGAGCAGTACTTC. This gives the protein CASSPLLIREQYF. Full variable domain (rest looked up from reference TRBV28 and TRBJ2-7): DVKVTQSSRYLVKRTGEKVFLECVQDMDHENMFWYRQDPGLGLRLIYFSYDVKMKEKGDIPEGYSVSREKKERFSLILESASTNQTSMYLCASSPLLIREQYFGPGTRLTVT.

The CDR3 sequence: CASSSWDRPNYGYTF. In nucleotides, the CDR3 is TGTGCCAGTAGTAGTTGGGACAGGCCTAACTATGGCTACACCTTC. The chain carries TRBV19 and TRBJ1-2; 8 nucleotides agree with TRBD1. Per germline, CDR1 LNHDA and CDR2 SQIVND (reference sequence). This CDR3 is built from 15 residues. Trimming cost V 4 bases and J 0 bases; bases outside gene matches: 4. The whole variable domain, remainder taken from reference TRBV19 and TRBJ1-2, is DGGITQSPKYLFRKEGQNVTLSCEQNLNHDAMYWYRQDPGQGLRLIYYSQIVNDFQKGDIAEGYSVSREKKESFPLTVTSAQKNPTAFYLCASSSWDRPNYGYTFGSGTRLTVV.

CDR3 sequence (DNA): TGTGCCAGCAGCGATCCGGGACAGGGGTTGGTCAACTATGGCTACACCTTC. Translating gives CASSDPGQGLVNYGYTF. The chain has TRBV6-2 or TRBV6-3 and TRBJ1-2; 10 positions match TRBD1. Trimming at V came to 6 bases and at J to 2 bases, leaving 12 bases not matched to a gene. The CDR3 covers 17 residues. Germline V CDR1 and CDR2: MNHEY, SVGEGT.

V and J are TRBV5-1 and TRBJ2-2; 8 bases agree with TRBD2. The CDR3 covers 15 residues. The germline V gene encodes CDR1 SGHRS and CDR2 YFSETQ. Unmatched junction bases numbered 7, after V lost 6 bases and J lost 3 bases. CDR3 coding DNA: TGCGCCAGCACGGGGGGGTCATCCGACACCGGGGAGCTGTTTTTT. Translation gives CASTGGSSDTGELFF.

This chain uses TRBV2 with TRBJ2-7, with 10 bases fitting TRBD1. The CDR3 runs 14 residues. The junction had 4 bases not matched to a gene; V was cut back by 6 bases and J by 2 bases. Germline lookup yields CDR1 SNHLY and CDR2 FYNNEI. CDR3 region: CASRDRGDPYEQYF. DNA of the CDR3: TGTGCCAGCAGGGACAGGGGGGACCCCTACGAGCAGTACTTC.

This clone appeared a single time. This chain links TRBV19 with TRBJ1-1; maybe TRBD1 (6 bases). Trimming stripped 5 bases from V and 1 base from J, with 11 bases between. Germline loops: CDR1 LNHDA, CDR2 SQIVND (reference sequence). The CDR3 is 14 amino acids. The CDR3 reads CASSLRGRNTEAFF. Here the CDR3 DNA reads TGTGCCAGTAGTCTCAGGGGCCGGAACACTGAAGCTTTCTTT.

The chain employs TRBV7-8 and TRBJ1-5, with 9 bases fitting TRBD1. The CDR3 consists of 17 residues. The V segment lost 1 base and the J segment 6 bases; nucleotides outside the gene matches: 10. CDR1 and CDR2 (germline): SGHVS, FQNEAQ. As DNA, the CDR3 is TGTGCCAGCAGCTTAGGTCCTTTGACAGGGGGTGGTCAGCCCCAGCATTTT. Its protein product is CASSLGPLTGGGQPQHF.

The chain links TRBV5-4 to TRBJ2-5; 7 nucleotides line up with TRBD2. The germline CDR1 and CDR2 sequences are SGHNT and YYREEE (reference sequence). The length of the CDR3 is 13 residues. J gave up 6 bases and V 7 bases, and 9 bases lay outside the gene matches. Written as DNA, the CDR3 is TGTGCCAGCCTACCCCCGGGGGGAAAGACCCAGTACTTC. Amino acids: CASLPPGGKTQYF.

This chain uses TRBV19 with TRBJ2-7, with 7 bases fitting TRBD1. With V trimmed by 6 bases and J by 2 bases, 4 bases remained unmatched. CDR1 is LNHDA and CDR2 is SQIVND in the germline V gene (reference sequence). CDR3 length: 13 amino acids. DNA of the CDR3: TGTGCCAGTAGCCGGGGACAGACCTACGAGCAGTACTTC. Its protein is CASSRGQTYEQYF.

The chain combines TRBV19 with TRBJ1-4; the match to TRBD1 covers 8 bases. Looked up from germline, CDR1 is LNHDA and CDR2 is SQIVND (reference sequence). The CDR3 has 14 residues. V gave up 5 bases and J gave up 8 bases; unmatched junction bases: 7. In DNA form, the CDR3 reads TGTGCCAGTAGTTCGAGGACAGGGAACGAAAAACTGTTTTTT. It is translated as CASSSRTGNEKLFF.

This clone was seen more than once but under ten times. V and J are TRBV19 and TRBJ2-1, with 9 bases that match TRBD2. Trimming at V came to 4 bases and at J to 8 bases, leaving 9 bases not matched to a gene. Per the germline V gene, CDR1 is LNHDA and CDR2 is SQIVND (reference sequence). The CDR3 covers 15 residues. The CDR3: CASSKGTSPSDEQFF. CDR3 in DNA: TGTGCCAGTAGTAAAGGGACTAGCCCCTCGGATGAGCAGTTCTTC.

The chain combines TRBV28 with TRBJ1-4; TRBD1 matches at 7 bases. This CDR3 is built from 14 residues. Germline loops: CDR1 MDHEN, CDR2 SYDVKM. Trimming took 4 bases from V and 10 from J; bases not matched to a gene: 9. The CDR3 DNA is TGTGCCAGCAGTTCAACAGGGGCGAACATAAAACTGTTTTTT. Its translation: CASSSTGANIKLFF.

The chain links TRBV28 to TRBJ1-4, with unresolved D. Deletions cut 6 bases from V and 7 bases from J, with 18 bases between. The CDR3 contains 15 residues. Germline lookup yields CDR1 MDHEN and CDR2 SYDVKM. DNA of the CDR3: TGTGCCAGCAGGGCCCAAGACTTACTTAGTGAAAAACTGTTTTTT. This gives the protein CASRAQDLLSEKLFF.

This clone has only a few counts. The chain employs TRBV19 and TRBJ2-1; 7 nucleotides line up with TRBD2. Germline CDR1 reads LNHDA; CDR2 reads SQIVND (reference sequence). V shed 5 bases and J 9 bases; nucleotides not matched to a gene: 10. This CDR3 comprises 14 residues. The CDR3 coding sequence is TGTGCCAGTAGTGCAGGGAGGGCCTTCGGTGAGCAGTTCTTC. This codes for CASSAGRAFGEQFF.

The chain links TRBV21-1 to TRBJ1-6. TRBV21-1 is a documented pseudogene. The CDR3 covers 17 residues. The CDR3 nucleotides are TGTGCCAGCAGCAAAGGAGGCAGGAGCTCCTATAATTCACCCCTCCACTTT. Its translation is CASSKGGRSSYNSPLHF.

The chain links TRBV3-1 (or the pseudogene TRBV3-2) to TRBJ2-4; 10 nucleotides line up with TRBD2. Germline-derived CDR1 and CDR2 are LGHDT and YNNKEL (reference sequence). J lost 3 bases, V lost 0 bases, and 5 bases had no gene match. The CDR3 runs 17 residues. DNA for the CDR3: TGTGCCAGCAGCCAAGACGGACCTAGCGGGGGCAAAAACATTCAGTACTTC. It codes for CASSQDGPSGGKNIQYF.

The CDR3 DNA reads TGTGCCAGCGAAGCGGGGGGTCACAATGAGCAGTTCTTC. Its translation is CASEAGGHNEQFF. The rearrangement joins TRBV6-6 to TRBJ2-1; 9 bases map to TRBD2. Germline V gene data show CDR1 as MNHNY and CDR2 as SVGAGI (reference sequence). This CDR3 region has 13 residues. V shed 8 bases and J 5 bases; nucleotides not matched to a gene: 4.

This rearrangement joins TRBV5-6 to TRBJ2-5, with D perhaps matching TRBD1 (6 bases). V was trimmed by 0 bases and J by 9 bases, leaving 15 bases between them. Germline loops: CDR1 SGHDT, CDR2 YYEEEE. The CDR3 extends over 14 amino acids. This CDR3 is CASSLAYSQGPQYF. CDR3 coding DNA: TGTGCCAGCAGCTTGGCATACAGCCAGGGGCCCCAGTACTTC.

The chain's CDR3 is CASSQSNIGSSYNEQFF. CDR3 nucleotides: TGTGCCAGCAGCCAATCTAACATTGGGAGCTCCTACAATGAGCAGTTCTTC. The V and J genes are TRBV4-2 and TRBJ2-1, with D perhaps matching TRBD2 (5 bases). Deletions cut 2 bases from V and 0 bases from J, with 14 bases between. The V gene's germline CDR1 is LGHNA and CDR2 YNFKEQ. This CDR3 has 17 residues.

J is TRBJ1-1 and V is TRBV5-4; TRBD1 is a possible D gene (6 bases). Trimming cost V 5 bases and J 0 bases, with 23 bases left between them. CDR1 and CDR2 (germline): SGHNT, YYREEE (reference sequence). CDR3 length: 18 residues. In DNA, the CDR3 is TGTGCCAGCAGTTTTCGGAGGGGGGGCGAAAGAGTGAACACTGAAGCTTTCTTT. Translated, it gives CASSFRRGGERVNTEAFF.

The chain links TRBV19 to TRBJ2-5, with D possibly TRBD1 on 5 matching bases. The V gene lost 10 bases and the J gene lost 4 bases, with 16 bases spanning the gap. The CDR3 sequence is 13 residues long. CDR1 is LNHDA and CDR2 is SQIVND in the germline V gene (reference sequence). DNA for the CDR3: TGTGCCACCAGTGTGGGGCTGGCAGAGACCCAGTACTTC. Its protein is CATSVGLAETQYF.

The chain carries TRBV30 and TRBJ1-1; no firm D call. The CDR3 is made up of 12 amino acids. Germline V gene sequence: CDR1 GTSNPN, CDR2 SVGIG (reference sequence). The V gene lost 6 bases and the J gene lost 6 bases, with 14 bases spanning the gap. The CDR3 sequence is CACRKGSPEAFF. The CDR3 DNA is TGTGCCTGCAGGAAGGGCTCCCCTGAAGCTTTCTTT. Drawing the rest from reference TRBV30 and TRBJ1-1, the complete variable domain is SQTIHQWPATLVQPVGSPLSLECTVEGTSNPNLYWYRQAAGRGLQLLFYSVGIGQISSEVPQNLSASRPQDRQFILSSKKLLLSDSGFYLCACRKGSPEAFFGQGTRLTVV.

The chain has TRBV19 and TRBJ1-2, with 8 bases identical to TRBD1. With V trimmed by 6 bases and J by 7 bases, 10 bases remained unmatched. The CDR3 covers 14 residues. Per the germline V gene, CDR1 is LNHDA and CDR2 is SQIVND (reference sequence). The CDR3 reads CASRRSQGAGGYTF. The CDR3 DNA is TGTGCCAGTAGGAGGAGTCAGGGGGCTGGTGGCTACACCTTC. The full variable domain, in which reference TRBV19 and TRBJ1-2 provide the parts outside the CDR3, is DGGITQSPKYLFRKEGQNVTLSCEQNLNHDAMYWYRQDPGQGLRLIYYSQIVNDFQKGDIAEGYSVSREKKESFPLTVTSAQKNPTAFYLCASRRSQGAGGYTFGSGTRLTVV.

V gene TRBV18 combines with J gene TRBJ2-7; weak D call: TRBD1 (5 bases). Germline-derived CDR1 and CDR2 are KGHSH and LQKENI. The CDR3 contains 13 residues. V lost 6 bases and J lost 3, with 12 bases in between. The CDR3, as DNA: TGTGCCAGCTCCCGCGACAGACTCTACGAGCAGTACTTC. It codes for CASSRDRLYEQYF.

The chain is built from TRBV5-1 and TRBJ1-4; 10 positions match TRBD1. CDR1 is SGHRS, CDR2 YFSETQ, per germline. The CDR3 is 15 residues long. The J segment lost 7 bases and the V segment lost 4 bases, leaving 7 bases of the junction unmatched. The CDR3 spells CASSVQTGGGEKLFF. CDR3 nucleotide sequence: TGCGCCAGCAGCGTCCAGACAGGGGGCGGTGAAAAACTGTTTTTT.

This chain connects TRBV13 to TRBJ2-5; tentatively, D is TRBD1 (6 bases). The CDR3 length is 13 residues. V lost 3 bases to trimming and J lost 2 bases, with 7 bases between them. Germline-derived CDR1 and CDR2 are PRHDT and FYEKMQ (reference sequence). The CDR3 protein is CASSLDSQETQYF. CDR3 coding DNA: TGTGCCAGCAGCTTGGACAGTCAAGAGACCCAGTACTTC.